A selection of T cell receptor beta chains follows, all from one sample in a study of cytomegalovirus exposure and HLA in healthy donors. Profiled with immunoSEQ multiplex PCR; TCRdb holds only in-frame clones, not every one. Among about 92,000 clones, approximately 80% were seen once, and the ten largest hold 2% to 2.5%. Specimen: PBMCs. Receptors originate from a man aged 18-30 years in good health and CMV-seronegative. Each CDR3 is given with its conserved first and last residue. The order of the fields is clone size, V gene, J gene, D gene, CDR3 protein, CDR3 DNA. A D gene is named only where the DNA matches it firmly. Expanded clones are given a class, and other clones once, few, many or no size at all.

>.|TRBV2|TRBJ2-2|.
CASRNTINTGELFF
TGTGCCAGCAGAAACACAATTAACACCGGGGAGCTGTTTTTT
>.|TRBV5-5|TRBJ2-2|.
CASSLLGELFF
TGTGCCAGCAGCTTGTTAGGGGAGCTGTTTTTT
>.|TRBV5-1|TRBJ2-3|TRBD1
CASSRTGNTDTQYF
TGCGCCAGCAGCCGGACAGGGAACACAGATACGCAGTATTTT
>.|TRBV19|TRBJ2-1|TRBD2
CASRSSSGGSGSYNEQFF
TGTGCCAGTAGATCCAGTAGCGGGGGGTCCGGCTCCTACAATGAGCAGTTCTTC
>.|TRBV6-5|TRBJ1-2|.
CASSNGGGYGYTF
TGTGCCAGCAGTAACGGTGGTGGTTATGGCTACACCTTC
>.|TRBV6-1|TRBJ1-1|.
CASSEPGDTEAFF
TGTGCCAGCAGTGAACCAGGGGACACTGAAGCTTTCTTT
>.|TRBV14|TRBJ1-5|.
CASSRRGNNQPQHF
TGTGCCAGCAGCCGCCGGGGAAACAATCAGCCCCAGCATTTT
>.|TRBV6-5|TRBJ2-7|TRBD2
CASSSGGGTYEQYF
TGTGCCAGCAGTAGCGGGGGGGGGACCTACGAGCAGTACTTC
>once|TRBV5-5|TRBJ2-7|.
CASSLAEGDLLSQYF
TGTGCCAGCAGCTTGGCCGAAGGGGATCTCCTTAGTCAGTACTTC
>.|TRBV10-1|TRBJ2-1|TRBD2
CASSESKLADLSYNEQFF
TGCGCCAGCAGTGAGTCGAAACTAGCGGACCTCTCCTACAATGAGCAGTTCTTC
>once|TRBV7-2|TRBJ1-6|.
CASSLHRPGYNSPLHF
TGTGCCAGCAGCCTGCACAGGCCTGGCTATAATTCACCCCTCCACTTT